The sequence of this T cell receptor beta chain was determined in a study of monozygotic twins with inflammatory bowel disease. Overall study findings and caveats: With inverse Simpson as the measure, TCRbeta diversity was lower in IBD patients than in healthy co-twins. No single strong signal or clonotype associated with IBD was supported.

Points on this clonotype: Its antigen is unidentified.

Researchers put TCRalpha and TCRbeta cDNA through two nested PCRs lasting 16 and 9 cycles. TCRdb re-called the 5' RACE reads; one entry per CDR3 protein, DNA not given. The sample has about 300,000 distinct CDR3 sequences. The CDR3 is 13 amino acids. Germline V gene sequence: CDR1 SGHTA, CDR2 FQGNSA. Specimen: blood. The TCR comes from a human donor with ulcerative colitis or Crohn's disease, or a healthy co-twin of an affected twin (not recorded which). The chain recombines TRBV7-2 with TRBJ2-1. CDR3 amino acids: CASSLYRNNEQFF.